Listed here are 31 T cell receptor beta chains from one sample, sequenced in a study of cytomegalovirus exposure and HLA in healthy donors. PCR was performed using 60 Vbeta and 13 Jbeta primers. Repertoires were generated with immunoSEQ multiplex PCR, while TCRdb's copy carries only in-frame clones and drops some. The data include roughly 220,000 clones; the top ten clones carry 1.1%. Sequences were obtained from PBMCs. The receptors stem from a girl aged 2 to 9 in good health and CMV-seropositive.

The V call is TRBV5-4, the J call TRBJ2-5, with TRBD1 matching 7 bases. The end of the DNA is better explained by TRBJ2-7, so the J call may be wrong. This CDR3 region has 14 residues. CDR1 and CDR2 from the germline V gene are SGHNT and YYREEE (reference sequence). CDR3 sequence reads: CASSPKTGYYEQYF. Written as DNA, the CDR3 is TGTGCCAGCAGCCCTAAGACAGGGTACTACGAGCAGTACTTC.

The V call is TRBV28, the J call TRBJ1-1; 7 nucleotides agree with TRBD1. Trimming removed 4 bases from V and 1 base from J; junction bases left unmatched: 3. In germline, CDR1 is MDHEN, CDR2 SYDVKM. The CDR3 extends over 14 amino acids. The chain's CDR3 is CASSSTGPNTEAFF. The CDR3 DNA sequence: TGTGCCAGCAGTTCGACAGGGCCGAACACTGAAGCTTTCTTT.

The genes are TRBV28 and TRBJ1-4; TRBD1 agrees at 8 bases. CDR1 and CDR2 (germline): MDHEN, SYDVKM. CDR3 length: 15 amino acids. V gave up 5 bases and J gave up 5 bases; unmatched junction bases: 7. CDR3 DNA sequence: TGTGCCAGCAGTCTCGGGACAGGCGGGAATGAAAAACTGTTTTTT. Encoded protein: CASSLGTGGNEKLFF.

This chain joins TRBV5-4 and TRBJ1-1; 7 bases match TRBD1. V dropped 7 bases and J dropped 6; count of bases not matched to a gene: 12. CDR1 is SGHNT and CDR2 is YYREEE in the germline V gene (reference sequence). The CDR3 has 14 residues. The CDR3 loop is CASFQGDSGSEAFF. The CDR3 DNA reads TGTGCCAGCTTTCAGGGGGATTCCGGCTCTGAAGCTTTCTTT.

This chain links TRBV2 with TRBJ1-1; 7 bases line up with TRBD1. The CDR3 totals 13 residues. J was trimmed by 11 bases and V by 4 bases; bases with no gene match: 10. Germline loops: CDR1 SNHLY, CDR2 FYNNEI. The CDR3 DNA sequence: TGTGCCAGCAGTGCAACAGGGGTCCCCGGGGCTTTCTTT. Translating gives CASSATGVPGAFF.

The chain employs TRBV19 and TRBJ1-2; 9 bases are shared with TRBD1. This CDR3 region has 14 residues. CDR1 is LNHDA, CDR2 SQIVND, per germline (reference sequence). J was trimmed by 8 bases and V by 5 bases; bases with no gene match: 9. CDR3 in amino acids: CASSPPGQGAGYTF. The DNA for the CDR3 is TGTGCCAGTAGTCCGCCGGGACAGGGTGCCGGCTACACCTTC.

The chain is built from TRBV6-5 and TRBJ2-7; 11 nucleotides line up with TRBD2. The CDR3 extends over 15 amino acids. The V gene's germline CDR1 is MNHEY and CDR2 SVGAGI. V lost 4 bases, J lost 1 base, and 3 bases stayed unmatched. DNA for the CDR3: TGTGCCAGCAGTTCCCTAGCGGGGGGATCCTACGAGCAGTACTTC. Translation: CASSSLAGGSYEQYF.

The rearrangement links TRBV6-1 to TRBJ2-5; D call uncertain. Trimming removed 2 bases from V and 2 bases from J, with 12 bases in between. CDR3 length equals 15 residues. The germline V gene has CDR1 MNHNS and CDR2 SASEGT. CDR3 sequence reads: CASSEQPGRQETQYF. DNA of the CDR3: TGTGCCAGCAGTGAACAGCCAGGTCGACAAGAGACCCAGTACTTC.

The V and J genes are TRBV7-2 and TRBJ2-7, with D tentatively TRBD1 (6 bases). With 3 bases removed from V and 0 bases from J, the gap between germline ends came to 9 bases. The CDR3 loop spans 14 amino acids. The germline gives CDR1 SGHTA, CDR2 FQGNSA. The CDR3 DNA follows: TGTGCCAGCAGCTTGGCAGGGGTCTCCTACGAGCAGTACTTC. Translating gives CASSLAGVSYEQYF. Full variable domain (remainder filled in from reference TRBV7-2 and TRBJ2-7): GAGVSQSPSNKVTEKGKDVELRCDPISGHTALYWYRQSLGQGLEFLIYFQGNSAPDKSGLPSDRFSAERTGGSVSTLTIQRTQQEDSAVYLCASSLAGVSYEQYFGPGTRLTVT.

The chain carries TRBV10-3 and TRBJ2-5; 8 nucleotides line up with TRBD1. This CDR3 has 15 amino acids. CDR1 is ENHRY and CDR2 is SYGVKD in the germline V gene. V lost 10 bases to trimming and J lost 4 bases; unmatched junction nucleotides: 14. The DNA of the CDR3 is TGTGCCACCCACCCAGACAGGGGTTCCCGAGAGACCCAGTACTTC. It codes for CATHPDRGSRETQYF.

For the CDR3, the DNA is TGTGCCAGCAACGACAGGGTAGGAAATCAGCCCCAGCATTTT. It yields the protein CASNDRVGNQPQHF. The V and J genes are TRBV6-1 and TRBJ1-5, with 7 positions matching TRBD1. Germline V gene sequence: CDR1 MNHNS, CDR2 SASEGT. The junction had 7 bases not matched to a gene; V was cut back by 7 bases and J by 4 bases. The CDR3 is made up of 14 amino acids.

V is TRBV27 and J is TRBJ2-7; TRBD2 matches 7 bases. Per the germline V gene, CDR1 is MNHEY and CDR2 is SMNVEV (reference sequence). The CDR3 spans 15 residues. The V and J ends lost 3 bases and 7 bases, in that order; junction bases with no gene match: 12. This CDR3 reads CASSLRERSGGEQYF. As DNA, the CDR3 is TGTGCCAGCAGTTTGCGGGAGCGATCGGGTGGGGAGCAGTACTTC.

The chain couples TRBV25-1 to TRBJ2-2, with D possibly TRBD1 on 6 matching bases. The germline gives CDR1 MGHDK, CDR2 SYGVNS. V was trimmed by 1 base and J by 5 bases, leaving 17 bases between them. CDR3 length: 17 residues. The CDR3 DNA is TGTGCCAGCAGTGAATTGGGGGCAGGGGTAGAAACCGGGGAGCTGTTTTTT. The encoded protein is CASSELGAGVETGELFF.

The chain joins TRBV7-3 to TRBJ2-3; 11 nucleotides match TRBD2. Germline V CDR1 and CDR2: SGHTA, FQGTGA. The V gene end was trimmed by 2 bases and the J gene end by 1 base; junction bases not matched to a gene: 5. There are 17 residues in the CDR3. The CDR3 DNA follows: TGTGCCAGCAGCTTATCAGGGACTAGCGGAGGCACAGATACGCAGTATTTT. Residues: CASSLSGTSGGTDTQYF.

The chain joins TRBV7-2 to TRBJ2-7; no clear D. CDR1 SGHTA and CDR2 FQGNSA come from the germline V gene. The CDR3 runs to 11 residues. Between the trimmed V and J ends, which lost 0 bases and 7 bases, there was a span of 4 bases. CDR3 coding DNA: TGTGCCAGCAGCTTAGCCGGTGAGCAGTACTTC. Protein sequence: CASSLAGEQYF.

The chain combines TRBV27 with TRBJ2-7; tentative D call: TRBD1 (6 bases). Germline loops: CDR1 MNHEY, CDR2 SMNVEV (reference sequence). Between the trimmed V and J ends, which lost 8 bases and 2 bases, there was a span of 16 bases. The CDR3 consists of 14 residues. CDR3 sequence reads: CASCQGQGTYEQYF. The CDR3 DNA follows: TGTGCCAGCTGTCAGGGGCAGGGGACCTACGAGCAGTACTTC.

This chain links TRBV5-1 with TRBJ2-5; a weak D match, TRBD1 (5 bases). The assigned J gene may be wrong: the sequence end matches TRBJ2-7 better. Germline CDR1 reads SGHRS; CDR2 reads YFSETQ. This CDR3 region has 13 residues. CDR3 sequence reads: CASSLVDTDEQYF. CDR3 DNA: TGCGCCAGCAGCTTGGTGGACACCGACGAGCAGTACTTC.

The chain uses TRBV5-1 and TRBJ2-7; D is possibly TRBD2 (7 bases). V lost 0 bases and J lost 3, with 10 bases in between. The CDR3 has 14 amino acids. Per germline, CDR1 SGHRS and CDR2 YFSETQ. CDR3 loop: CASSLAGEGYEQYF. The CDR3 DNA reads as TGCGCCAGCAGCTTGGCAGGGGAGGGCTACGAGCAGTACTTC.

The rearrangement links TRBV15 to TRBJ2-1; TRBD2 matches at 8 bases. V shed 0 bases and J 6 bases; nucleotides not matched to a gene: 4. The CDR3 is made up of 15 amino acids. CDR1 LNHNV and CDR2 YYDKDF come from the germline V gene (reference sequence). CDR3 sequence: CATSRERSGSNEQFF. The DNA of the CDR3 is TGTGCCACCAGCAGAGAACGGAGCGGGAGCAATGAGCAGTTCTTC.

The rearrangement uses TRBV29-1 and TRBJ2-2; D is possibly TRBD1 (5 bases). The germline V gene encodes CDR1 SQVTM and CDR2 ANQGSEA. The ends were cut back, 4 bases at V and 6 bases at J, with 9 bases in the middle. The CDR3 extends over 12 amino acids. The CDR3 nucleotides read TGCAGCGTTGCCAGGGAACCCGGGGAGCTGTTTTTT. Translating it yields CSVAREPGELFF.

The chain is built from TRBV28 and TRBJ1-2; 8 nucleotides line up with TRBD1. V trimming: 2 bases; J trimming: 6 bases; junction bases outside the gene matches: 8. Germline V lookup: CDR1 MDHEN, CDR2 SYDVKM. The CDR3 is 15 amino acids. CDR3 in DNA: TGTGCCAGCAGTTTAGATCCAGGGGGCAGGAATGGCTACACCTTC. Amino acid sequence: CASSLDPGGRNGYTF.

The CDR3 region is CASSAGTSTYEQYF. CDR3 nucleotides: TGTGCCAGCAGCGCCGGGACATCAACCTACGAGCAGTACTTC. V usage is TRBV9 and J usage is TRBJ2-7; TRBD1 might be the D (6 bases). The CDR3 runs to 14 residues. The ends were cut back, 3 bases at V and 2 bases at J, with 12 bases in the middle. Germline CDR1 is SGDLS and CDR2 is YYNGEE.

This chain uses TRBV11-2 with TRBJ1-2, with 10 nucleotides matching TRBD1. Germline V gene data show CDR1 as SGHAT and CDR2 as FQNNGV. Trimming removed 0 bases from V and 7 bases from J; junction bases left unmatched: 2. This CDR3 comprises 14 residues. The CDR3 DNA reads as TGTGCCAGCAGCTTAGACCGGACAGGGGGTGGCTACACCTTC. Its protein is CASSLDRTGGGYTF.

The chain joins TRBV11-2 to TRBJ2-1; 9 nucleotides match TRBD2. The ends lost 3 bases at V and 5 bases at J; junction bases unmatched: 5. The CDR3 loop spans 15 amino acids. Germline CDR1 SGHAT, CDR2 FQNNGV. CDR3 sequence reads: CASSFTSGSDNEQFF. The CDR3 DNA reads TGTGCCAGCAGCTTCACTAGCGGGTCTGACAATGAGCAGTTCTTC.

V is TRBV9 and J is TRBJ2-3; 14 bases map to TRBD2. The CDR3 length is 18 residues. Germline values: CDR1 SGDLS, CDR2 YYNGEE. Trimming at V came to 4 bases and at J to 1 base, leaving 8 bases not matched to a gene. In DNA, the CDR3 is TGTGCCAGCAGCCTGACTAGCGGGAGGGCCCGTGGCACAGATACGCAGTATTTT. It yields the protein CASSLTSGRARGTDTQYF.

The chain employs TRBV5-6 and TRBJ2-1, with 10 positions matching TRBD2. The CDR3 totals 17 residues. Germline CDR1 SGHDT, CDR2 YYEEEE. V shed 0 bases and J 6 bases; nucleotides not matched to a gene: 9. The CDR3 region is CASSLASGGLAVNEQFF. DNA of the CDR3: TGTGCCAGCAGCTTGGCCTCTGGAGGACTAGCGGTCAATGAGCAGTTCTTC.

V is TRBV21-1 and J is TRBJ2-2; TRBD2 is taken as the D call from the table, unchecked against the DNA. TRBV21-1 has pseudogene status. The CDR3 extends over 16 amino acids. Written as DNA, the CDR3 is TGTGCCAGCAGGGGAGTTAGCGGGAGCCACACCGGGGAGCTGTTTTTT. Its protein product is CASRGVSGSHTGELFF.

This chain uses TRBV4-1 with TRBJ2-7, with 9 bases that match TRBD2. CDR1 MGHRA and CDR2 YSYEKL come from the germline V gene. The CDR3 is made up of 15 amino acids. V lost 3 bases to trimming and J lost 5 bases; unmatched junction nucleotides: 8. CDR3 DNA sequence: TGCGCCAGCAGCCAGGGGGGACTAGCCCAAGACGAGCAGTACTTC. Translating it yields CASSQGGLAQDEQYF.

This chain connects TRBV30 to TRBJ1-6; TRBD1 matches 8 bases. Germline loops: CDR1 GTSNPN, CDR2 SVGIG (reference sequence). This CDR3 is 17 amino acids long. After removal of 0 bases from V and 6 bases from J, the junction contained 10 bases not matched to a gene. CDR3 region: CAWSVWRTGSCNSPLHF. The CDR3 nucleotides are TGTGCCTGGAGTGTATGGCGGACAGGGTCGTGTAATTCACCCCTCCACTTT.

The chain employs TRBV5-1 and TRBJ2-1; the D gene is possibly TRBD1 (6 bases). The CDR3 covers 17 residues. Deletions cut 8 bases from V and 2 bases from J, with 23 bases between. The germline V gene has CDR1 SGHRS and CDR2 YFSETQ. DNA of the CDR3: TGCGCCAGATGCCGTCAGGGGTGGGAGAACGCCTACAATGAGCAGTTCTTC. Translated: CARCRQGWENAYNEQFF.

V is TRBV13 and J is TRBJ2-3; no firm D call. Per germline, CDR1 PRHDT and CDR2 FYEKMQ (reference sequence). The CDR3 contains 13 residues. The V gene lost 3 bases and the J gene lost 4 bases, with 8 bases spanning the gap. The CDR3 coding sequence is TGTGCCAGCAGCTTTACAAGCGCAGATACGCAGTATTTT. Its protein is CASSFTSADTQYF.